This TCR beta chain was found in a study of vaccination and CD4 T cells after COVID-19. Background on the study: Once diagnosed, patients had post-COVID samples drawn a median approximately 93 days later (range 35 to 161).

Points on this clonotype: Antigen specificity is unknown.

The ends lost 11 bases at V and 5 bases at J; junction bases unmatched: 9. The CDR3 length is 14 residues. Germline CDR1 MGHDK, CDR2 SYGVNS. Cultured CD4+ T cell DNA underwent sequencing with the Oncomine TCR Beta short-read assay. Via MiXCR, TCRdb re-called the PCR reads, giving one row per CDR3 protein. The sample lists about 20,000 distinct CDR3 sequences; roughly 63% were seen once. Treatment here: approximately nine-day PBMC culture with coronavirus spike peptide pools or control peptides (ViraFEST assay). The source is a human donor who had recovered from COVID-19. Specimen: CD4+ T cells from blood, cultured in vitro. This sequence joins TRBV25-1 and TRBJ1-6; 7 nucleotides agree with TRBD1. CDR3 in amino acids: CASSAGTDNSPLHF. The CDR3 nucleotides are TGTGCCTCTTCCGCCGGGACAGATAATTCACCCCTCCACTTT. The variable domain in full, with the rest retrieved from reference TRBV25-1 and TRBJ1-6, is EADIYQTPRYLVIGTGKKITLECSQTMGHDKMYWYQQDPGMELHLIHYSYGVNSTEKGDLSSESTVSRIRTEHFPLTLESARPSHTSQYLCASSAGTDNSPLHFGNGTRLTVT.